This T cell receptor beta chain appears in the sequencing data of a study of CD8+ T cells in alopecia areata. Following RNA extraction, reverse transcription yielded cDNA that acted as the sequencing template. Libraries were prepared by immunoSEQ multiplex PCR; TCRdb keeps only in-frame clonotypes and omits some of them. The sample holds some 170,000 clones, 50% to 75% seen once. The treatment: oral pan-JAK inhibitor, 5-10 mg twice daily. V lost 6 bases and J 1 base, leaving 13 bases between the germline ends. CDR3 length: 14 residues. From germline, CDR1 is SGDLS and CDR2 YYNGEE. The chain couples TRBV9 to TRBJ1-1; D gene uncertain. The origin of this receptor is a human donor with alopecia areata. The sample was CD4+ T cells sorted from blood, taken at approximately week 60, from a patient treated with tofacitinib. CDR3 sequence reads: CASTPGAENTEAFF. The CDR3 DNA reads TGTGCCAGCACTCCCGGTGCCGAGAACACTGAAGCTTTCTTT. The whole variable domain, filled in from reference TRBV9 and TRBJ1-1, reads DSGVTQTPKHLITATGQRVTLRCSPRSGDLSVYWYQQSLDQGLQFLIQYYNGEERAKGNILERFSAQQFPDLHSELNLSSLELGDSALYFCASTPGAENTEAFFGQGTRLTVV.